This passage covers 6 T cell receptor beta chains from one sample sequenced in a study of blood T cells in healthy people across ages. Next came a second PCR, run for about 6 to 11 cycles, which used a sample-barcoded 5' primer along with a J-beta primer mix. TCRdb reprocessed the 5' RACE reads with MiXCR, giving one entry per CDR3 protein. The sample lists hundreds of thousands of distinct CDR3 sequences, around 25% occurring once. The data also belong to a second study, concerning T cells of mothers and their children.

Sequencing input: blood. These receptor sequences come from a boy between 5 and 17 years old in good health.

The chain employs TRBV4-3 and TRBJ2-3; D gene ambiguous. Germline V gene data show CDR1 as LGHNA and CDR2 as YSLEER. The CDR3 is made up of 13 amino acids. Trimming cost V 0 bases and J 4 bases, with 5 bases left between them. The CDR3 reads CASSQDLADTQYF. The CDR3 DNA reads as TGCGCCAGCAGCCAAGATTTGGCAGATACGCAGTATTTT.

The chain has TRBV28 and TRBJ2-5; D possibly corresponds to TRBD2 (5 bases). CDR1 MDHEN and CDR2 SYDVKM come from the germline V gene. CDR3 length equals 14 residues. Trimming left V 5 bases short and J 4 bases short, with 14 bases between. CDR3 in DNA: TGTGCCAGCAGTGATACTAGTTTCTCAGAGACCCAGTACTTC. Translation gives CASSDTSFSETQYF.

This CDR3 is CASSLGREDEQFF. The CDR3 DNA follows: TGTGCCAGCAGCTTAGGGCGGGAGGATGAGCAGTTCTTC. This chain joins TRBV7-3 and TRBJ2-1, with 8 bases matching TRBD2. The CDR3 is 13 residues long. Germline trimming cut 2 bases from V and 8 bases from J; bases unmatched to any gene: 2. Germline V lookup: CDR1 SGHTA, CDR2 FQGTGA.

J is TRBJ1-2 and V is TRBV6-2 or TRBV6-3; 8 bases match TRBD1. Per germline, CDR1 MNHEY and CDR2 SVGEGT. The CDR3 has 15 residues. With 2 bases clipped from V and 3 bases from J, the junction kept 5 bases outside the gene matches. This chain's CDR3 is CASSYPMDRDYGYTF. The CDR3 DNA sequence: TGTGCCAGCAGTTACCCAATGGACAGGGACTATGGCTACACCTTC.

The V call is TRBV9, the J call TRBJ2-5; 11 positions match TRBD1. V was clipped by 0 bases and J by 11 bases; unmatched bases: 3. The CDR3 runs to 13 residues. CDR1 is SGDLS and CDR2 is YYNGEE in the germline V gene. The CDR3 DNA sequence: TGTGCCAGCAGCGTAGGGACAGGGGGCGTGCAGTACTTC. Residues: CASSVGTGGVQYF.

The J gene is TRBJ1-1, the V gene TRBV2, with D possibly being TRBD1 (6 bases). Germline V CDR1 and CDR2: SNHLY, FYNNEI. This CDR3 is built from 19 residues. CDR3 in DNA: TGTGTCTCAGCCTTGGGGGCCCCAAAATCGAGACCAAAAAACACTGAAGCTTTCTTT. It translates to CVSALGAPKSRPKNTEAFF.